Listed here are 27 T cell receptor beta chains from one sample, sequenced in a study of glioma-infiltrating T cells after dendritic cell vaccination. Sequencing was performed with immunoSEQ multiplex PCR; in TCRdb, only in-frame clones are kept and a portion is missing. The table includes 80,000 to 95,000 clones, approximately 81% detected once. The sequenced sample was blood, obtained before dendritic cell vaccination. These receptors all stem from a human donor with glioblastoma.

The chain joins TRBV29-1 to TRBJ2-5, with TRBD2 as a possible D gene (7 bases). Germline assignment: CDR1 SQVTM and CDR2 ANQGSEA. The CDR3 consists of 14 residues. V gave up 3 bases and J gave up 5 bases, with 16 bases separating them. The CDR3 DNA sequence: TGCAGCGTTGAGGGGTCTGCGGGGGCGGAGACCCAGTACTTC. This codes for CSVEGSAGAETQYF.

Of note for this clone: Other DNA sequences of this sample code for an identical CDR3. CDR3 amino acids: CSARDLYEQYF. The CDR3 DNA is TGCAGTGCTAGAGATCTCTACGAGCAGTACTTC. The V gene is TRBV20-1, the J gene TRBJ2-7; D remains ambiguous. V was pared by 0 bases and J by 3 bases, with 3 bases between. This CDR3 spans 11 amino acids. Germline lookup yields CDR1 DFQATT and CDR2 SNEGSKA (reference sequence).

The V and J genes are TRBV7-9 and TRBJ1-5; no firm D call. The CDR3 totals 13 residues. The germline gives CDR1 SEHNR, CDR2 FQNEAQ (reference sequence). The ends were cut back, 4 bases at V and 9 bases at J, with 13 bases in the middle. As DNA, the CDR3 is TGTGCCAGCAGCTCCCCCTGGGAGGCGCCCCAGCATTTT. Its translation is CASSSPWEAPQHF.

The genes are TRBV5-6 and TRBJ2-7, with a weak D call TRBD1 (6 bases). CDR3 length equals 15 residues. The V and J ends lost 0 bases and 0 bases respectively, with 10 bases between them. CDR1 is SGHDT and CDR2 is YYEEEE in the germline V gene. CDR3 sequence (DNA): TGTGCCAGCAGCTTGGTTGTGGACAGCTCCTACGAGCAGTACTTC. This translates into CASSLVVDSSYEQYF.

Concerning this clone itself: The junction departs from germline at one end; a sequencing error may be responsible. The CDR3 region has the DNA TGCGCCAGCAGCCAAGACTTAGATCAAGAGGCCCAGTACTTC. Residues: CASSQDLDQEAQYF. The rearrangement joins TRBV4-1 to TRBJ2-5, with D unresolved. The CDR3 is 14 amino acids. Germline V gene lookup returns CDR1 MGHRA and CDR2 YSYEKL.

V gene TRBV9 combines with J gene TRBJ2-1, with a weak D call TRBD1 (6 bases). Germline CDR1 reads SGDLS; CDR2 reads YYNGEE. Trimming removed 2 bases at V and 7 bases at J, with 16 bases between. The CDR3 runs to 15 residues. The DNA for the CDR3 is TGTGCCAGCAGCGTTCTACAGGGAAGTCCAAATGAGCAGTTCTTC. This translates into CASSVLQGSPNEQFF.

As DNA, the CDR3 is TGTGCCAGTAGTCTCTACTTGACAGGCTTGGGGCAGCCCCAGCATTTT. Amino acids: CASSLYLTGLGQPQHF. The chain uses TRBV19 and TRBJ1-5; possibly TRBD1 for D (6 bases). CDR3 length: 16 residues. Trimming shortened V by 5 bases and J by 7 bases, and 21 bases separated the two germline ends. The germline gives CDR1 LNHDA, CDR2 SQIVND (reference sequence).

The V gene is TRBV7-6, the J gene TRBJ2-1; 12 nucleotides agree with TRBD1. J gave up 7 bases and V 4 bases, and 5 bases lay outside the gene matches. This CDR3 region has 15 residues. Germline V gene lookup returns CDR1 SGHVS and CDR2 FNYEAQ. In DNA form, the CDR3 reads TGTGCCAGCAGCTGGGGACAGGGGGCTGGAAATGAGCAGTTCTTC. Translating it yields CASSWGQGAGNEQFF. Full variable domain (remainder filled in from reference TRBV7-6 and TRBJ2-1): GAGVSQSPRYKVTKRGQDVALRCDPISGHVSLYWYRQALGQGPEFLTYFNYEAQQDKSGLPNDRFSAERPEGSISTLTIQRTEQRDSAMYRCASSWGQGAGNEQFFGPGTRLTVL.

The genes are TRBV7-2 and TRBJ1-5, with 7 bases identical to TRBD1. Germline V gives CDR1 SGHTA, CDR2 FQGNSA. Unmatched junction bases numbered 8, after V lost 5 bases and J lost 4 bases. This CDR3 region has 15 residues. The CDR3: CASSLSGTENQPQHF. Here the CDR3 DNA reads TGTGCCAGCAGCCTCAGTGGGACAGAAAATCAGCCCCAGCATTTT.

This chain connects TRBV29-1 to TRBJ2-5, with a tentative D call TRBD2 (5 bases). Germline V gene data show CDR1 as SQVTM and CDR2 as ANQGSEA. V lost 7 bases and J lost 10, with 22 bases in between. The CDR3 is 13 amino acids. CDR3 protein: CSALRPAGVGQYF. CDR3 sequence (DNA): TGCAGCGCTCTCCGACCCGCCGGGGTGGGCCAGTACTTC.

CDR3 nucleotides: TGTGCCAGCAGGACTAGCGGGACCTACGAGCAGTACTTC. It codes for CASRTSGTYEQYF. The rearrangement uses TRBV2 and TRBJ2-7; 11 bases align to TRBD2. The germline CDR1 and CDR2 sequences are SNHLY and FYNNEI. Trimming took 6 bases from V and 2 from J; bases not matched to a gene: 0. The CDR3 extends over 13 amino acids.

As DNA, the CDR3 is TGTGCCAGCAGTGACCGGACAGGGGGCGGCTATGGCTACACCTTC. Its protein is CASSDRTGGGYGYTF. The V and J genes are TRBV9 and TRBJ1-2, with 11 positions matching TRBD1. Germline trimming cut 5 bases from V and 4 bases from J; bases unmatched to any gene: 7. The CDR3 contains 15 residues. Germline V gives CDR1 SGDLS, CDR2 YYNGEE. Full variable domain (missing parts from reference TRBV9 and TRBJ1-2): DSGVTQTPKHLITATGQRVTLRCSPRSGDLSVYWYQQSLDQGLQFLIQYYNGEERAKGNILERFSAQQFPDLHSELNLSSLELGDSALYFCASSDRTGGGYGYTFGSGTRLTVV.

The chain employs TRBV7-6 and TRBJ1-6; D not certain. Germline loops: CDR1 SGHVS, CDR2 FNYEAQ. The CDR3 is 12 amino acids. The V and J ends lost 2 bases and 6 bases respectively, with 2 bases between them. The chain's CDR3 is CASSLLNSPLHF. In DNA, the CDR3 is TGTGCCAGCAGCTTACTTAATTCACCCCTCCACTTT.

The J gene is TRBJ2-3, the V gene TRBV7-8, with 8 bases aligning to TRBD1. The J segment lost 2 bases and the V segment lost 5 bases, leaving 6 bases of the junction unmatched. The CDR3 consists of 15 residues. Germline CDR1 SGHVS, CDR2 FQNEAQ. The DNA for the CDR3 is TGTGCCAGCAGCAAAGGGACAGGCAACACAGATACGCAGTATTTT. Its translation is CASSKGTGNTDTQYF.

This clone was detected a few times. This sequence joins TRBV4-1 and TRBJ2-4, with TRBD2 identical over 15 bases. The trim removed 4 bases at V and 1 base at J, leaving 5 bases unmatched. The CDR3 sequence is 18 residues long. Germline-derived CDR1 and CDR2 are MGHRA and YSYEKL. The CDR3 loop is CASSPGLAGGPAKNIQYF. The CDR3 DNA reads TGCGCCAGCAGCCCCGGACTAGCGGGGGGGCCGGCCAAAAACATTCAGTACTTC.

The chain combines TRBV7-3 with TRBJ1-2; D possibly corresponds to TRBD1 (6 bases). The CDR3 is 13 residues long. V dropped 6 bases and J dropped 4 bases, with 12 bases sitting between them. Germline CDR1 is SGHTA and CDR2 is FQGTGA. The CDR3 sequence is CASRRGGAYGYTF. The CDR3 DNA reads TGTGCCAGCAGACGAGGGGGAGCCTATGGCTACACCTTC.

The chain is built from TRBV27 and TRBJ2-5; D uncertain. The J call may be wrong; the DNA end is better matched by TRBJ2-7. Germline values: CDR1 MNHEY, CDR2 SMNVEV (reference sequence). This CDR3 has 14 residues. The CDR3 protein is CASRNSRKSYEQYF. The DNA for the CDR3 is TGTGCCAGCAGAAATTCCCGCAAGTCCTACGAGCAGTACTTC.

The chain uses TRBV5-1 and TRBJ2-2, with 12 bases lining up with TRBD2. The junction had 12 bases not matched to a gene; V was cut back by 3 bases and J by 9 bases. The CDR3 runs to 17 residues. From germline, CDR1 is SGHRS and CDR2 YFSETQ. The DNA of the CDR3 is TGCGCCAGCAGCTCCGTTTCTAGCGGGAGGGTTCGACGGGAGCTGTTTTTT. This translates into CASSSVSSGRVRRELFF. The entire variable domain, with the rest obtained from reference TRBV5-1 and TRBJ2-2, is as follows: KAGVTQTPRYLIKTRGQQVTLSCSPISGHRSVSWYQQTPGQGLQFLFEYFSETQRNKGNFPGRFSGRQFSNSRSEMNVSTLELGDSALYLCASSSVSSGRVRRELFFGEGSRLTVL.

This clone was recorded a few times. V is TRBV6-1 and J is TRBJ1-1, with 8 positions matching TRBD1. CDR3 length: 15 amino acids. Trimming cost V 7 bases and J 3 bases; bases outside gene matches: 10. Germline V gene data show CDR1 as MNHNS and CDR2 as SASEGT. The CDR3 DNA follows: TGTGCCAGCATCGGCCAGGGGGCGCGGGACACTGAAGCTTTCTTT. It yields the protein CASIGQGARDTEAFF.

CDR3 sequence (DNA): TGCGCCAGCCACTCCTACCCGGGACAGGCCTACGAGCAGTACTTC. Amino acid sequence: CASHSYPGQAYEQYF. The chain uses TRBV5-1 and TRBJ2-7, with 8 bases aligning to TRBD1. Germline V CDR1 and CDR2: SGHRS, YFSETQ. After removal of 7 bases from V and 2 bases from J, the junction contained 11 bases not matched to a gene. The CDR3 extends over 15 amino acids.

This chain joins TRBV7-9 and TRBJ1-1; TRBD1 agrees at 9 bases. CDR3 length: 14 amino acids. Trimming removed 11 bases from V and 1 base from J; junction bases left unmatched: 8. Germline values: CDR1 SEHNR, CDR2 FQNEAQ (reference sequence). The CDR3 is CADSRQGENTEAFF. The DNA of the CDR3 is TGTGCCGACTCTCGACAGGGGGAGAACACTGAAGCTTTCTTT.

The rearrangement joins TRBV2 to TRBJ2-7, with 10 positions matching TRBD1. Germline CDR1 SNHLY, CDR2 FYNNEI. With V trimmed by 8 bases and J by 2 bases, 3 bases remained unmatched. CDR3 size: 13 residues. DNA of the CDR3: TGTGCCAGCCGGGACAGGGGCACCTACGAGCAGTACTTC. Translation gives CASRDRGTYEQYF.

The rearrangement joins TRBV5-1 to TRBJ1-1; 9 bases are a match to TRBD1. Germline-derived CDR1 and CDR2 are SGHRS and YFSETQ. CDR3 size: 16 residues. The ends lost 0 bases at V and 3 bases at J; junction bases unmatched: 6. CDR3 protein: CASSLDPDRGDTEAFF. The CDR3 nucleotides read TGCGCCAGCAGCTTGGATCCGGACAGGGGTGACACTGAAGCTTTCTTT.

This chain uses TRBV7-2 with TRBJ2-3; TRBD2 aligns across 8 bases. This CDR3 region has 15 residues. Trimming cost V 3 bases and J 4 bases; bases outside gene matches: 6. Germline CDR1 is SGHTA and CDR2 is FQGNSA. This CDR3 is CASSFKRGRADTQYF. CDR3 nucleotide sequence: TGTGCCAGCAGCTTCAAGCGGGGGAGGGCAGATACGCAGTATTTT. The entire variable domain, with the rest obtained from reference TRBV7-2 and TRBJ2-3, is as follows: GAGVSQSPSNKVTEKGKDVELRCDPISGHTALYWYRQSLGQGLEFLIYFQGNSAPDKSGLPSDRFSAERTGGSVSTLTIQRTQQEDSAVYLCASSFKRGRADTQYFGPGTRLTVL.

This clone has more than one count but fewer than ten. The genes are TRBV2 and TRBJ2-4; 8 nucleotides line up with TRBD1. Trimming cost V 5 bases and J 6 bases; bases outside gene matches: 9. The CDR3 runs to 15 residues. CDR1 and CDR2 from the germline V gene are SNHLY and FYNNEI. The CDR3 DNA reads TGTGCCAGCAGTCCTGAGACAGGGGCGGGAAACATTCAGTACTTC. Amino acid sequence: CASSPETGAGNIQYF. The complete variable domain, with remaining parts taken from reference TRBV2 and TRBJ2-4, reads EPEVTQTPSHQVTQMGQEVILRCVPISNHLYFYWYRQILGQKVEFLVSFYNNEISEKSEIFDDQFSVERPDGSNFTLKIRSTKLEDSAMYFCASSPETGAGNIQYFGAGTRLSVL.

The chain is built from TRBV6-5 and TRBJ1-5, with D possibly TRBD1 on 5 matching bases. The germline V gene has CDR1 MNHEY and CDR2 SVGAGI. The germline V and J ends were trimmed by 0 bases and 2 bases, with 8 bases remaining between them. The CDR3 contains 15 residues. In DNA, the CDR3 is TGTGCCAGCAGTTACTCGGGGCTAGGCAATCAGCCCCAGCATTTT. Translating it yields CASSYSGLGNQPQHF.

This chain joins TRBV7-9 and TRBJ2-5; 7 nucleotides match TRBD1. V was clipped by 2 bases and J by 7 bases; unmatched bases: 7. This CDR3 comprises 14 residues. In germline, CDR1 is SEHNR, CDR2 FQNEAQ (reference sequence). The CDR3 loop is CASSLSGQHGTQYF. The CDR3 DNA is TGTGCCAGCAGCTTATCGGGACAGCATGGGACCCAGTACTTC.